The 20 T cell receptor beta chains below were found in one sample sequenced in a study of cytomegalovirus exposure and HLA in healthy donors (dated by TCRdb to about 2017). Library generation was performed with the immunoSEQ multiplex PCR assay. A mixture of 60 forward primers for TCR Vbeta segments and 13 reverse primers for TCR Jbeta segments was used in the multiplex PCR. TCRdb limited this immuneACCESS table to in-frame rearrangements with V and J called. A share of clones is missing; checked studies link under half to unresolved V genes, and the rest is unexplained. For this sample there are 120,000 to 150,000 clones; about 74% appear just once. The leading ten clones occupy less than 15% of the sample. The sequencing sample was made of PBMCs. The receptors were sampled from a man aged 40-50 years in good health and CMV-seropositive.

The chain has TRBV5-1 and TRBJ2-1; D is ambiguous. The CDR3 has 12 amino acids. Per germline, CDR1 SGHRS and CDR2 YFSETQ. The V gene lost 2 bases and the J gene lost 7 bases, with 7 bases spanning the gap. The DNA of the CDR3 is TGCGCCAGCAGCTTTACAGTTAATGAGCAGTTCTTC. Translating gives CASSFTVNEQFF.

This clone turned up a few times. The same CDR3 arises from other DNA sequences in this sample as well. V is TRBV19 and J is TRBJ2-7; 10 bases fit TRBD1. This CDR3 has 15 amino acids. CDR1 LNHDA and CDR2 SQIVND come from the germline V gene (reference sequence). With V trimmed by 3 bases and J by 2 bases, 4 bases remained unmatched. This CDR3 reads CASSITGTGAYEQYF. CDR3 nucleotide sequence: TGTGCCAGTAGTATTACCGGGACAGGGGCCTACGAGCAGTACTTC.

This clone was observed a single time. The rearrangement links TRBV10-3 to TRBJ1-6, with D perhaps matching TRBD1 (5 bases). The CDR3 covers 14 residues. The V gene lost 2 bases and the J gene lost 5 bases, with 7 bases spanning the gap. Germline CDR1 and CDR2: ENHRY and SYGVKD. The chain's CDR3 is CAISEGHNNSPLHF. The DNA of the CDR3 is TGTGCCATCAGTGAGGGACACAATAATTCACCCCTCCACTTT.

CDR3 sequence: CASSQGTSGRSIGNEQFF. CDR3 nucleotide sequence: TGCGCCAGCAGCCAAGGGACTAGCGGGAGAAGCATAGGGAATGAGCAGTTCTTC. V is TRBV4-3 and J is TRBJ2-1; 13 bases line up with TRBD2. The germline gives CDR1 LGHNA, CDR2 YSLEER. The CDR3 is 18 residues long. Unmatched junction bases numbered 10, after V lost 1 base and J lost 7 bases.

The genes are TRBV11-1 and TRBJ2-1; 8 bases line up with TRBD2. The CDR3 length is 15 residues. CDR1 is SGHAT and CDR2 is FQDESV in the germline V gene (reference sequence). Trimming removed 4 bases from V and 3 bases from J; junction bases left unmatched: 5. The CDR3 is CASSYERGIYNEQFF. CDR3 nucleotides: TGTGCCAGCAGCTACGAGCGGGGGATCTACAATGAGCAGTTCTTC. Looking up the rest from reference TRBV11-1 and TRBJ2-1 gives the full variable domain: EAEVAQSPRYKITEKSQAVAFWCDPISGHATLYWYRQILGQGPELLVQFQDESVVDDSQLPKDRFSAERLKGVDSTLKIQPAELGDSAMYLCASSYERGIYNEQFFGPGTRLTVL.

The chain employs TRBV10-3 and TRBJ2-7, with a weak D call TRBD1 (6 bases). Germline loops: CDR1 ENHRY, CDR2 SYGVKD. This CDR3 has 13 residues. The V end was cut by 8 bases, the J end by 6 bases, with 17 bases between. The CDR3 coding sequence is TGTGCCATCTTGGGGACAAGCGACCGCGAGCAGTACTTC. Translation gives CAILGTSDREQYF.

The J gene is TRBJ2-1, the V gene TRBV5-1, with 11 bases fitting TRBD1. The trim removed 4 bases at V and 9 bases at J, leaving 6 bases unmatched. Germline lookup yields CDR1 SGHRS and CDR2 YFSETQ. The CDR3 length is 14 residues. The CDR3 nucleotides are TGCGCCAGCAGCCCGGGGACAGGGGGGCTTGAGCAGTTCTTC. Protein sequence: CASSPGTGGLEQFF.

Comment on this clone: Other DNA sequences within the sample encode an identical CDR3. The chain couples TRBV10-3 to TRBJ2-1; D is unresolved. This CDR3 has 14 residues. In germline, CDR1 is ENHRY, CDR2 SYGVKD. The V end was cut by 8 bases, the J end by 0 bases, with 11 bases between. The CDR3 here is CAIGEASSYNEQFF. Here the CDR3 DNA reads TGTGCCATCGGCGAAGCGAGCTCCTACAATGAGCAGTTCTTC.

The gene calls are TRBV5-4 and TRBJ1-4, with a weak D call TRBD1 (5 bases). V lost 4 bases to trimming and J lost 0 bases, with 13 bases between them. Germline V CDR1 and CDR2: SGHNT, YYREEE (reference sequence). The CDR3 loop spans 16 amino acids. The CDR3 sequence: CASSPGGTTTNEKLFF. The CDR3 region has the DNA TGTGCCAGCAGCCCCGGGGGGACCACAACTAATGAAAAACTGTTTTTT.

The chain links TRBV19 to TRBJ2-1, with 9 bases aligning to TRBD1. The trim removed 5 bases at V and 1 base at J, leaving 6 bases unmatched. The V gene's germline CDR1 is LNHDA and CDR2 SQIVND (reference sequence). CDR3 size: 16 residues. The CDR3 sequence is CASSPPGTGSYNEQFF. CDR3 bases: TGTGCCAGTAGTCCCCCCGGGACAGGGTCCTACAATGAGCAGTTCTTC.

The rearrangement uses TRBV5-4 and TRBJ1-1, with D perhaps TRBD1 (5 bases). The ends were cut back, 0 bases at V and 5 bases at J, with 20 bases in the middle. CDR1 is SGHNT, CDR2 YYREEE, per germline (reference sequence). The CDR3 spans 17 residues. The DNA for the CDR3 is TGTGCCAGCAGCTTGGAAGGTTTCAGGGTGGGTGAAACTGAAGCTTTCTTT. Encoded protein: CASSLEGFRVGETEAFF.

The chain has TRBV10-3 and TRBJ2-7, with a tentative D call TRBD2 (6 bases). The CDR3 is 14 residues long. V was pared by 11 bases and J by 4 bases, with 21 bases between. Germline-derived CDR1 and CDR2 are ENHRY and SYGVKD. CDR3 nucleotide sequence: TGTGCCGTCCCTGGGCTCATTGGGACTTACGAGCAGTACTTC. Translating it yields CAVPGLIGTYEQYF.

This rearrangement joins TRBV5-6 to TRBJ2-1; D perhaps matches TRBD2 (5 bases). V lost 4 bases, J lost 7 bases, and 15 bases lay in between. CDR1 and CDR2 (germline): SGHDT, YYEEEE. This CDR3 contains 14 residues. The CDR3 DNA is TGTGCCAGCAGCAGCGGCCTCGTATGGAATGAGCAGTTCTTC. Translating gives CASSSGLVWNEQFF.

The chain carries TRBV30 and TRBJ2-7, with D maybe TRBD2 (5 bases). The CDR3 has 13 residues. V shed 2 bases and J shed 0 bases, with 8 bases lying between them. The germline CDR1 and CDR2 sequences are GTSNPN and SVGIG (reference sequence). The CDR3 here is CAWSNGNSYEQYF. In nucleotides, the CDR3 is TGTGCCTGGAGTAACGGGAACTCCTACGAGCAGTACTTC. The full variable domain, with the rest looked up from reference TRBV30 and TRBJ2-7, is SQTIHQWPATLVQPVGSPLSLECTVEGTSNPNLYWYRQAAGRGLQLLFYSVGIGQISSEVPQNLSASRPQDRQFILSSKKLLLSDSGFYLCAWSNGNSYEQYFGPGTRLTVT.

The rearrangement uses TRBV7-2 and TRBJ1-5; 10 bases agree with TRBD1. The CDR3 extends over 17 amino acids. Trimming took 3 bases from V and 0 from J; bases not matched to a gene: 5. Looked up from germline, CDR1 is SGHTA and CDR2 is FQGNSA. CDR3 amino acids: CASSFGDRGYSNQPQHF. The CDR3 DNA sequence: TGTGCCAGCAGCTTTGGGGACAGGGGATATAGCAATCAGCCCCAGCATTTT.

The chain couples TRBV5-5 to TRBJ1-6, with 10 positions matching TRBD1. V dropped 0 bases and J dropped 10; count of bases not matched to a gene: 4. The CDR3 totals 15 residues. Germline CDR1 is SGHKS and CDR2 is YYEKEE (reference sequence). CDR3 in amino acids: CASSLAGTGVSPLHF. As DNA, the CDR3 is TGTGCCAGCAGCTTGGCCGGGACAGGGGTATCACCCCTCCACTTT.

The chain links TRBV27 to TRBJ2-1, with 8 bases identical to TRBD2. With 2 bases clipped from V and 4 bases from J, the junction kept 4 bases outside the gene matches. The CDR3 is 15 amino acids. The germline V gene encodes CDR1 MNHEY and CDR2 SMNVEV (reference sequence). The CDR3 sequence is CASSLATGGYNEQFF. The CDR3, as DNA: TGTGCCAGCAGTTTAGCGACGGGAGGGTACAATGAGCAGTTCTTC.

This clone turned up a few times. The chain is built from TRBV4-1 and TRBJ1-5, with 7 bases identical to TRBD1. The CDR3 has 13 residues. Germline loops: CDR1 MGHRA, CDR2 YSYEKL. V was pared by 1 base and J by 7 bases, with 1 base of the junction left unmatched. The CDR3 reads CASSQVGGQPQHF. The DNA for the CDR3 is TGCGCCAGCAGCCAAGTAGGGGGCCAGCCCCAGCATTTT.

This chain uses TRBV2 with TRBJ1-2, with TRBD1 as a possible D gene (6 bases). The CDR3 extends over 14 amino acids. The germline V and J ends were trimmed by 2 bases and 7 bases, with 14 bases remaining between them. Germline CDR1 SNHLY, CDR2 FYNNEI. CDR3 in amino acids: CASSEWGGAIGYTF. CDR3 nucleotide sequence: TGTGCCAGCAGTGAATGGGGGGGGGCGATTGGCTACACCTTC.

The V gene is TRBV7-8, the J gene TRBJ2-1, with TRBD2 matching over 7 bases. CDR1 is SGHVS and CDR2 is FQNEAQ in the germline V gene. The ends lost 5 bases at V and 4 bases at J; junction bases unmatched: 11. The CDR3 is 16 amino acids. CDR3 loop: CASSPALAALYNEQFF. DNA for the CDR3: TGTGCCAGCAGCCCAGCTCTAGCGGCCCTGTACAATGAGCAGTTCTTC. Variable domain in full (rest from reference TRBV7-8 and TRBJ2-1): GAGVSQSPRYKVAKRGQDVALRCDPISGHVSLFWYQQALGQGPEFLTYFQNEAQLDKSGLPSDRFFAERPEGSVSTLKIQRTQQEDSAVYLCASSPALAALYNEQFFGPGTRLTVL.